These T cell receptor beta chains were read from a single sample in a study of blood T cell repertoires in COVID-19. The repertoire was sequenced with immunoSEQ multiplex PCR; TCRdb's copy has only in-frame clones and lacks some. Found here are approximately 300,000 clones, 75% to 90% of them singletons; the top ten hold 3.5% to 5.5%. The sequenced material came from PBMCs or T cells enriched from blood (not recorded which). All receptors derive from a woman aged 25 to 39 who had recovered from COVID-19. The CDR3 runs from the conserved cysteine through the conserved F or W. Each record gives: CDR3 length, V gene, CDR3 protein.

12,TRBV6-6,CASSWDRNEQYF
15,TRBV14,CASSHREGSTDTQYF
14,TRBV2,CASSADRNTDTQYF
13,TRBV27,CASSLERNTEAFF
14,TRBV2,CASMSPDSSYEQYF
11,TRBV27,CASSSFYEQYF
11,TRBV18,CASSPGTGEYF
15,TRBV7-3,CASSFIAGGADTQYF
14,TRBV19,CASSATTNNQPQHF
14,TRBV19,CASSSDTNTGELFF
14,TRBV19,CASRRGQRNTEAFF
16,TRBV3-1/TRBV3-2,CASSQERLASPYEQYF
16,TRBV5-6,CASSLGLAGGYNEQFF
14,TRBV6-5,CASSYRDRDYEQYF
14,TRBV7-9,CASSLETPGEKLFF
15,TRBV15,CATSEQGEGTDTQYF
18,TRBV15,CATSRDTSGTVLSYEQYF
16,TRBV3-1/TRBV3-2,CASSQDKRQGNSPLHF
19,TRBV27,CASSPTPRTSGRGFNIQYF
15,TRBV28,CASRTTGLNYYEQYF
14,TRBV6-4,CASSVGGGSNEQFF
13,TRBV28,CASKRGGNQPQHF
15,TRBV27,CASSTSRTATYGYTF
15,TRBV5-5,CASSLEGQGGQKLFF
14,TRBV7-8,CASRPRQGPNEQFF
14,TRBV3-1/TRBV3-2,CASSMGQGNTEAFF
19,TRBV5-1,CASSRFLTGIIKDQETQYF
20,TRBV7-8,CASSLVLEIGQGASNQPQHF
15,TRBV2,CASSVRGYSNQPQHF
16,TRBV3-1/TRBV3-2,CASSQEGTGGKNKQFF
13,TRBV10-3,CAVLRDRAGGYTF
16,TRBV9,CASSVGSGSSYNEQFF
14,TRBV7-8,CASSLGRSNQPQHF
13,TRBV25-1,CASSAYYPVEAFF
15,TRBV3-1/TRBV3-2,CASSLGTSGDETQYF
16,TRBV5-1,CASRTPRQGDTGELFF
15,TRBV6-2/TRBV6-3,CASSYSTMRSYEQYF
15,TRBV5-1,CASSLVTGGNYEQYF
16,TRBV27,CASSSIVAGESDTQYF
16,TRBV6-1,CASSVMAGGAQETQYF
16,TRBV11-2,CASSFDAGLEYGELFF
16,TRBV5-1,CASSLALGTGTYEQYF
15,TRBV25-1,CASSAGQFSNQPQHF
14,TRBV19,CASSIVRSDSPLHF
12,TRBV12-3/TRBV12-4,CASGFNYNEQFF
15,TRBV19,CASSPWTGENSPLHF
17,TRBV19,CASSIVLDSFSGNTIYF
18,TRBV7-2,CASSLIRGQGDTLYGYTF
15,TRBV27,CASSLMGGRSGEQYF
18,TRBV11-2,CASSHGTGGRYSNQPQHF
14,TRBV11-3,CASSSGLAKETQYF
16,TRBV19,CASRTTPGQTTGELFF
15,TRBV28,CASIRGGRGNNEQFF
13,TRBV6-5,CASSPDSAIEAFF
12,TRBV28,CASRVGDTEAFF